These T cell receptor beta chains were read from a single sample in a study of blood T cell repertoires in COVID-19. Using immunoSEQ multiplex PCR, the repertoire was profiled, and TCRdb retains in-frame clones only, with some absent. The data show under 200,000 clones, with 85% to 90% seen just once and about 0.6% held by the top ten. Material: peripheral blood. The receptors were sampled from a man aged 55 to 70 with COVID-19, enrolled during active disease. CDR3s include the opening cysteine and the closing phenylalanine or tryptophan. Fields, in order: CDR3 DNA, CDR3 protein, V gene, D gene, clone size, J gene. A D gene is named only where the DNA matches it firmly. Rows give clone size only sometimes, using once, few, many, or a class for an expanded clone.

cdr3_nt: TGTGCCAGCAGCTTAGTTGGAGGGGGCCTGAATCAGCCCCAGCATTTT
cdr3_aa: CASSLVGGGLNQPQHF
v_call: TRBV7-2
d_call: TRBD1
clone_size: -
j_call: TRBJ1-5

cdr3_nt: TGTGCCAGCAGCCGGGCAGGGATAGGTTCACCCCTCCACTTT
cdr3_aa: CASSRAGIGSPLHF
v_call: TRBV6-5
d_call: -
clone_size: -
j_call: TRBJ1-6

cdr3_nt: TGTGCCAGCAGTGGGACTAGCGGGAGGGCCAATGAGCAGTTCTTC
cdr3_aa: CASSGTSGRANEQFF
v_call: TRBV6-4
d_call: TRBD2
clone_size: -
j_call: TRBJ2-1

cdr3_nt: TGTGCCAGCAGCCAAATGGGTACAGCGGGGGCCCAAGAGTTCTTC
cdr3_aa: CASSQMGTAGAQEFF
v_call: TRBV4-2
d_call: TRBD2
clone_size: -
j_call: TRBJ2-1

cdr3_nt: TGTGCCAGTAGGTCCCGGGCAGGGCGCGATGAGCAGTTCTTC
cdr3_aa: CASRSRAGRDEQFF
v_call: TRBV19
d_call: -
clone_size: once
j_call: TRBJ2-1

cdr3_nt: TGTGCCAGCTCACCCGCCGGTGACTATGGCTACACCTTC
cdr3_aa: CASSPAGDYGYTF
v_call: TRBV18
d_call: -
clone_size: -
j_call: TRBJ1-2

cdr3_nt: TGCGCCAGCAGCCACGGTATGGGGGCCCCGAACACTGAAGCTTTCTTT
cdr3_aa: CASSHGMGAPNTEAFF
v_call: TRBV4-3
d_call: -
clone_size: -
j_call: TRBJ1-1

cdr3_nt: TGCGCCAGCAGCTTGTCCTGGGACAACACCGAGCAGTACTTC
cdr3_aa: CASSLSWDNTEQYF
v_call: TRBV5-1
d_call: -
clone_size: -
j_call: TRBJ2-7

cdr3_nt: TGTGCCTGGAGTGTACTTGACACCATATATTTT
cdr3_aa: CAWSVLDTIYF
v_call: TRBV30
d_call: -
clone_size: -
j_call: TRBJ1-3

cdr3_nt: TGTGCCAGCAGCTGGCGGGGACAGGGTCGGGCTGAAGCTTTCTTT
cdr3_aa: CASSWRGQGRAEAFF
v_call: TRBV6-5
d_call: TRBD1
clone_size: -
j_call: TRBJ1-1

cdr3_nt: TGTGCCAGCAGTGAGCAGGGGATAACTAACTATGGCTACACCTTC
cdr3_aa: CASSEQGITNYGYTF
v_call: TRBV25-1
d_call: -
clone_size: -
j_call: TRBJ1-2

cdr3_nt: TGCGCCAGCAGCTTGGAGGAGAGCTCCTACGAGCAGTACTTC
cdr3_aa: CASSLEESSYEQYF
v_call: TRBV5-1
d_call: -
clone_size: -
j_call: TRBJ2-7

cdr3_nt: TGTGCCTGGAGTGGCTACCGCGATAATTCACCCCTCCACTTT
cdr3_aa: CAWSGYRDNSPLHF
v_call: TRBV30
d_call: -
clone_size: -
j_call: TRBJ1-6

cdr3_nt: TGTGCCATCAGTGAGTTGGCCCTCAATGGCTACACCTTC
cdr3_aa: CAISELALNGYTF
v_call: TRBV10-3
d_call: -
clone_size: -
j_call: TRBJ1-2

cdr3_nt: TGTGCTAGTGGTTCTAGCGGGAGGTCCCACGAGCAGTACTTC
cdr3_aa: CASGSSGRSHEQYF
v_call: TRBV12-5
d_call: TRBD2
clone_size: once
j_call: TRBJ2-7

cdr3_nt: TGTGCCAGGGGGACAGAGGAAGCTTTCTTT
cdr3_aa: CARGTEEAFF
v_call: TRBV28
d_call: TRBD1
clone_size: few
j_call: TRBJ1-1

cdr3_nt: TGTGCCAGCAGGTCGTATGAAAAACTGTTTTTT
cdr3_aa: CASRSYEKLFF
v_call: TRBV28
d_call: -
clone_size: once
j_call: TRBJ1-4

cdr3_nt: TGTGCCAGCAAGGGACAGAGAAACCCCGGGGAGCTGTTTTTT
cdr3_aa: CASKGQRNPGELFF
v_call: TRBV25-1
d_call: TRBD1
clone_size: -
j_call: TRBJ2-2

cdr3_nt: TGTGCCAGCAGTGAAGCGCTTCTAGGGGGTTCCTACGAGCAGTACTTC
cdr3_aa: CASSEALLGGSYEQYF
v_call: TRBV6-1
d_call: -
clone_size: -
j_call: TRBJ2-7

cdr3_nt: TGTGCCAGCAGTTTGGGCACCTATGGCTACACCTTC
cdr3_aa: CASSLGTYGYTF
v_call: TRBV12-3/TRBV12-4
d_call: -
clone_size: -
j_call: TRBJ1-2

cdr3_nt: TGTGCCATCAGTGAGCCGATGGATACAGGGGAGGACGAGCAGTACTTC
cdr3_aa: CAISEPMDTGEDEQYF
v_call: TRBV10-3
d_call: -
clone_size: -
j_call: TRBJ2-7

cdr3_nt: TGTGCCACCAGTGATACCCAGGGTTACGAGACCCAGTACTTC
cdr3_aa: CATSDTQGYETQYF
v_call: TRBV24-1
d_call: -
clone_size: -
j_call: TRBJ2-5

cdr3_nt: TGTGCCAGCAGCTTATACCCAGGGAACACTGAAGCTTTCTTT
cdr3_aa: CASSLYPGNTEAFF
v_call: TRBV7-3
d_call: -
clone_size: -
j_call: TRBJ1-1

cdr3_nt: TGTGCCAGCAGCGTCGAGAGGCCTACCTACGAGCAGTACTTC
cdr3_aa: CASSVERPTYEQYF
v_call: TRBV7-9
d_call: -
clone_size: -
j_call: TRBJ2-7

cdr3_nt: TGTGCCAGCAGAGCGGCAAGCAACTATGGCTACACCTTC
cdr3_aa: CASRAASNYGYTF
v_call: TRBV2
d_call: -
clone_size: -
j_call: TRBJ1-2

cdr3_nt: TGCAGCGTTGTTCCCCCCGGGAGTAGTGCAGATACGCAGTATTTT
cdr3_aa: CSVVPPGSSADTQYF
v_call: TRBV29-1
d_call: -
clone_size: -
j_call: TRBJ2-3

cdr3_nt: TGTGCCAGCAGTTCGCCGACTAGCGGGACTCACAATGAGCAGTTCTTC
cdr3_aa: CASSSPTSGTHNEQFF
v_call: TRBV28
d_call: TRBD2
clone_size: -
j_call: TRBJ2-1

cdr3_nt: TGTGCCAGTAGTCGACCCGGGACAGGGGGCATGAACACTGAAGCTTTCTTT
cdr3_aa: CASSRPGTGGMNTEAFF
v_call: TRBV19
d_call: TRBD1
clone_size: -
j_call: TRBJ1-1

cdr3_nt: TGTGCCAGCTCACCAAGTACGTTCCGGGAGACCCAGTACTTC
cdr3_aa: CASSPSTFRETQYF
v_call: TRBV18
d_call: -
clone_size: -
j_call: TRBJ2-5

cdr3_nt: TGTGCCAGCAGCCCCCCTAGGGGCGGCGGAACTAATGAAAAACTGTTTTTT
cdr3_aa: CASSPPRGGGTNEKLFF
v_call: TRBV28
d_call: -
clone_size: -
j_call: TRBJ1-4

cdr3_nt: TGTGCCAGTAGCTCCCAAGACATGAACACTGAAGCTTTCTTT
cdr3_aa: CASSSQDMNTEAFF
v_call: TRBV19
d_call: -
clone_size: few
j_call: TRBJ1-1

cdr3_nt: TGTGCCAGCAGCTGGGGACAGGGGGAAAGGTACGAGCAGTACTTC
cdr3_aa: CASSWGQGERYEQYF
v_call: TRBV7-3
d_call: TRBD1
clone_size: -
j_call: TRBJ2-7

cdr3_nt: TGCGCCGGCCGGCGAGAAACCGGGACACCGAATAACACTGAAGCTTTCTTT
cdr3_aa: CAGRRETGTPNNTEAFF
v_call: TRBV4-3
d_call: -
clone_size: few
j_call: TRBJ1-1

cdr3_nt: TGTGCCAGCAGCCAGAACCGGGACAACTATTCACCCCTCCACTTT
cdr3_aa: CASSQNRDNYSPLHF
v_call: TRBV7-9
d_call: -
clone_size: -
j_call: TRBJ1-6

cdr3_nt: TGTGCCATCAGTGAGTCCGGTAAAGTGATGAACACTGAAGCTTTCTTT
cdr3_aa: CAISESGKVMNTEAFF
v_call: TRBV10-3
d_call: -
clone_size: once
j_call: TRBJ1-1

cdr3_nt: TGCAGTGCTAGTAAGGGGGTCGATCTCTTT
cdr3_aa: CSASKGVDLF
v_call: TRBV20-1
d_call: -
clone_size: -
j_call: TRBJ1-1

cdr3_nt: TGTGCCAGCAGCCAGGGCAATGAGCAGTTCTTC
cdr3_aa: CASSQGNEQFF
v_call: TRBV7-3
d_call: -
clone_size: -
j_call: TRBJ2-1

cdr3_nt: TGTGCCAGCAGCTTATACAAGGTAGCGGAAGAGACCCAGTACTTC
cdr3_aa: CASSLYKVAEETQYF
v_call: TRBV7-2
d_call: -
clone_size: -
j_call: TRBJ2-5

cdr3_nt: TGTGCCAGCAGCACCTCCGGGACAGGGTTGAATAATTCACCCCTCCACTTT
cdr3_aa: CASSTSGTGLNNSPLHF
v_call: TRBV7-2
d_call: TRBD1
clone_size: -
j_call: TRBJ1-6

cdr3_nt: TGTGCCAGCAGCAGAGGACAGGGGTTAGGCTACACCTTC
cdr3_aa: CASSRGQGLGYTF
v_call: TRBV6-5
d_call: TRBD1
clone_size: -
j_call: TRBJ1-2

cdr3_nt: TGCGCCAGCAGCCAAGACGGCGGACAGGGGAATTCACCCCTCCACTTT
cdr3_aa: CASSQDGGQGNSPLHF
v_call: TRBV4-3
d_call: TRBD1
clone_size: -
j_call: TRBJ1-6

cdr3_nt: TGTGCCAGCAGTTCCGTGGCAGGTTTAATGGGTGAGCAGTTCTTC
cdr3_aa: CASSSVAGLMGEQFF
v_call: TRBV28
d_call: -
clone_size: -
j_call: TRBJ2-1